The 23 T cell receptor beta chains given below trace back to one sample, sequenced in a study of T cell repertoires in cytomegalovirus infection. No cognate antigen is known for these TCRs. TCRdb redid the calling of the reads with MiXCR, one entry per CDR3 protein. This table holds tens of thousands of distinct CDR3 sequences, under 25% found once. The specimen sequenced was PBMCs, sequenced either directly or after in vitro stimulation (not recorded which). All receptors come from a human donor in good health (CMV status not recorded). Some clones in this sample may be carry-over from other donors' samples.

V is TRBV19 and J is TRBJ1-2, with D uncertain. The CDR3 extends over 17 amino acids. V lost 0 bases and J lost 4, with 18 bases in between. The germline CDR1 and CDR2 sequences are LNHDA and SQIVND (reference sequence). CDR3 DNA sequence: TGTGCCAGTAGTATAGATAACCAGGCCGCGATCGTCTATGGCTACACCTTC. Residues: CASSIDNQAAIVYGYTF.

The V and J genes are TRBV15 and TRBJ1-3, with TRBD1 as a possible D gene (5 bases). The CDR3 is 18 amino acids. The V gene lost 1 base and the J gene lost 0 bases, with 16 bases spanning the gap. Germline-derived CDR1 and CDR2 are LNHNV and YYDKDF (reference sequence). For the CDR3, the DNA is TGTGCCACCAGCAGAGGGGGGTCCTGGCAGAACTCTGGAAACACCATATATTTT. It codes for CATSRGGSWQNSGNTIYF.

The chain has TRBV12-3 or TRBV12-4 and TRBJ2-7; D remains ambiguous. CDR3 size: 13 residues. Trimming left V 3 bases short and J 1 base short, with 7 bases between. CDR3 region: CASSFDSSYEQYV. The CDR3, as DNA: TGTGCCAGCAGTTTTGACTCATCCTACGAGCAGTACGTC.

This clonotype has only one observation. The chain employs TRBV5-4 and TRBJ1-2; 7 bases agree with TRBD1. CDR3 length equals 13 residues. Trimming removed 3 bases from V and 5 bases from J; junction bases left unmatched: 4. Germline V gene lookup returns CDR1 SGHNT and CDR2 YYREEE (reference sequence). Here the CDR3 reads CASSSGQVYGYTF. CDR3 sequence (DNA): TGTGCCAGCAGCTCAGGACAGGTTTATGGCTACACCTTC.

The CDR3 coding sequence is TGTGCCAGCAGTTTTGGGAACTTAAAAAACACTGAAGCTTTCTTT. Protein product: CASSFGNLKNTEAFF. The genes are TRBV6-2 or TRBV6-3 and TRBJ1-1, with D unresolved. The ends were cut back, 4 bases at V and 2 bases at J, with 14 bases in the middle. Germline CDR1 reads MNHEY; CDR2 reads SVGEGT. This CDR3 comprises 15 residues.

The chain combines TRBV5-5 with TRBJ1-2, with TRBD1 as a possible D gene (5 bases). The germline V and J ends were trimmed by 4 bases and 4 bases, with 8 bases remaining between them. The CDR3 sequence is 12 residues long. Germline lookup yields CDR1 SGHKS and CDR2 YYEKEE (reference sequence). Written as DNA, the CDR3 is TGTGCCAGCAGCGGGGGGAGCTATGGCTACACCTTC. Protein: CASSGGSYGYTF.

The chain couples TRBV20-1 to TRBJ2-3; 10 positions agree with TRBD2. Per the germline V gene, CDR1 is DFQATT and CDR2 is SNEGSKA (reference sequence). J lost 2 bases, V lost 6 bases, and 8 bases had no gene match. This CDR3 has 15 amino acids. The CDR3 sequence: CSAVLAGVITDTQYF. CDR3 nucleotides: TGCAGTGCGGTCCTAGCGGGAGTCATCACAGATACGCAGTATTTT.

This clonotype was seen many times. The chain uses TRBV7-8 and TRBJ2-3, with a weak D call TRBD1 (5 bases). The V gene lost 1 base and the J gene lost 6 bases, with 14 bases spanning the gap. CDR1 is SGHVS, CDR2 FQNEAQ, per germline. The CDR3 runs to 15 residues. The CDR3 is CASSLGAGFGDTQYF. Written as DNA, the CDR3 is TGTGCCAGCAGCTTAGGGGCAGGGTTTGGGGATACGCAGTATTTT.

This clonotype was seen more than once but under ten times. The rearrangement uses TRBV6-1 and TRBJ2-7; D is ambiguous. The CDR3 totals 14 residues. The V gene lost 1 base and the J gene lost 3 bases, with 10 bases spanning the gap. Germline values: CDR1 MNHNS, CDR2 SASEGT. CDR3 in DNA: TGTGCCAGCAGTGAAGGATGGGGTGTCTACGAGCAGTACGTC. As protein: CASSEGWGVYEQYV.

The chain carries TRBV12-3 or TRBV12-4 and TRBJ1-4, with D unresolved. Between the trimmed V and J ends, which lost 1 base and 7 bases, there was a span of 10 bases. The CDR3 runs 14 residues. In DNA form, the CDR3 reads TGTGCCAGCAGTTTAGATCAGGCAGCTGAAAAACTGTTTTTT. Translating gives CASSLDQAAEKLFF.

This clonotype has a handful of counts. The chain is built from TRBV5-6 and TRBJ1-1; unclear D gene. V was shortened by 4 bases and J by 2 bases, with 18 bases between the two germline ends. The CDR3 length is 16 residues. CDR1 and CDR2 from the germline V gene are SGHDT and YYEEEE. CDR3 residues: CASSQNSGRLNTEAFF. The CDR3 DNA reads TGTGCCAGCAGCCAAAACTCCGGGCGCCTAAACACTGAAGCTTTCTTT.

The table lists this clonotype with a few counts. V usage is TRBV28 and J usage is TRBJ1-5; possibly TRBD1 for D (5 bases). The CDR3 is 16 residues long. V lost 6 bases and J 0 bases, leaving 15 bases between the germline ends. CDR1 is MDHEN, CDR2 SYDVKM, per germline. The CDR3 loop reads CASRPTSGFSNQPQHF. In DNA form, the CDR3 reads TGTGCCAGCAGACCTACGTCAGGGTTTAGCAATCAGCCCCAGCATTTT.

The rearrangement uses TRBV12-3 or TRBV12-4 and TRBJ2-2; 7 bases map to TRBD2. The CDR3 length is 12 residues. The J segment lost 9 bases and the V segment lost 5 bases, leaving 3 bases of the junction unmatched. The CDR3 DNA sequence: TGTGCCAGCAGTCGGACTAGGCGGGAGCTGTTTTTT. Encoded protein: CASSRTRRELFF.

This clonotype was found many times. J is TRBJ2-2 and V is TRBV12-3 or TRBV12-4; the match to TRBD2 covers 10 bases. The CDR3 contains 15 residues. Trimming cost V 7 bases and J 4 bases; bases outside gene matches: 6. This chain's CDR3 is CASNPLAGVTGELFF. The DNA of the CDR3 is TGTGCCAGCAATCCGCTAGCGGGAGTCACCGGGGAGCTGTTTTTT.

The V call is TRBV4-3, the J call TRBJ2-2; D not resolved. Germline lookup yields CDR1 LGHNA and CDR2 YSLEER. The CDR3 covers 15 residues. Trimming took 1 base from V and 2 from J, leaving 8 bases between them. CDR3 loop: CASSQGHGNTGELFF. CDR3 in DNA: TGCGCCAGCAGCCAAGGACACGGAAACACCGGGGAGCTGTTTTTT.

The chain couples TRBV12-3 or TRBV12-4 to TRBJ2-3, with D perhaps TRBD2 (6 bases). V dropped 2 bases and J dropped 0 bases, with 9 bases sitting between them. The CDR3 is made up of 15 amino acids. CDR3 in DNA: TGTGCCAGCAGTTTATTAGCGGCTAGCACAGATACGCAGTATTTT. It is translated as CASSLLAASTDTQYF.

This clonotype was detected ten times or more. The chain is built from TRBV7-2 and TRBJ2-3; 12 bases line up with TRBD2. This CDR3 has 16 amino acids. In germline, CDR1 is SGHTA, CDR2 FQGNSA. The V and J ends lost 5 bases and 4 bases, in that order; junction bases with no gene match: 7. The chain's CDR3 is CASSPSTSGSADTQYF. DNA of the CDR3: TGTGCCAGCAGCCCATCGACTAGCGGGAGTGCAGATACGCAGTATTTT.

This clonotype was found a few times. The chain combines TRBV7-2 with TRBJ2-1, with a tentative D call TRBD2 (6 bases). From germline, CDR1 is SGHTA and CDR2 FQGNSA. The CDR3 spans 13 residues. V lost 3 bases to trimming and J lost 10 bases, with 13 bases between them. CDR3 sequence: CASSFSAAGEQFF. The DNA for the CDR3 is TGTGCCAGCAGCTTCTCCGCCGCGGGAGAGCAGTTCTTC.

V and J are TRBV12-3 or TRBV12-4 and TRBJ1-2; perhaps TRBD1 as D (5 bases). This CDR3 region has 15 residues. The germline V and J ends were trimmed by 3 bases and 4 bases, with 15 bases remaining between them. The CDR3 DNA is TGTGCCAGCAGTTTCAACCGAGGCGGGGCCTATGGCTACACCTTC. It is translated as CASSFNRGGAYGYTF.

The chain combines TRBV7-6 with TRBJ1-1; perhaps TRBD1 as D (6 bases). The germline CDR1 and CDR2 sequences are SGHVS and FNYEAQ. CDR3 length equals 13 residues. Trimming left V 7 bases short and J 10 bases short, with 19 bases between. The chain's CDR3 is CASNPGTLRGAFF. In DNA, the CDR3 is TGTGCCAGCAACCCCGGGACACTTAGAGGAGCTTTCTTT.

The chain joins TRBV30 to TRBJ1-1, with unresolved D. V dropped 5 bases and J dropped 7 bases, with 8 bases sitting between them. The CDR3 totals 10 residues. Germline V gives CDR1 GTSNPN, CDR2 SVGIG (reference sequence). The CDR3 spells CAWGTSEAFF. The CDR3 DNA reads TGTGCCTGGGGTACAAGTGAAGCTTTCTTT.

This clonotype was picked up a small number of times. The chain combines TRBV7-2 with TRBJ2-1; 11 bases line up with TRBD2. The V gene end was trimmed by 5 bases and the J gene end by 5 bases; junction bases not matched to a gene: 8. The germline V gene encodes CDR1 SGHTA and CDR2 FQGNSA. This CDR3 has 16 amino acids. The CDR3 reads CASSKLPGLADNEQFF. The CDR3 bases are TGTGCCAGCAGCAAACTCCCGGGACTAGCGGACAATGAGCAGTTCTTC.

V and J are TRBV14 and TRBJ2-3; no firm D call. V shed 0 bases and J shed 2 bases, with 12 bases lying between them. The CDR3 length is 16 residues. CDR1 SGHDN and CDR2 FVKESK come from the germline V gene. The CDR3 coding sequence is TGTGCCAGCAGCCAAGATCCTACGACGTTCACAGATACGCAGTATTTT. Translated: CASSQDPTTFTDTQYF.